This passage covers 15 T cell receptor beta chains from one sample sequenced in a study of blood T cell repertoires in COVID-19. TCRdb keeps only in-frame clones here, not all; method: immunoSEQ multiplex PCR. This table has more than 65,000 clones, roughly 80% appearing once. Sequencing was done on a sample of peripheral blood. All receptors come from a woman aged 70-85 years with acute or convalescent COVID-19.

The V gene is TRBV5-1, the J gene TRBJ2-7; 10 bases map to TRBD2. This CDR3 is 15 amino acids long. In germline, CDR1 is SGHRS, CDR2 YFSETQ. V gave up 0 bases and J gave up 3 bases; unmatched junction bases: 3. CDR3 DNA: TGCGCCAGCAGCTTGGGGCCTAGCGGGAGCTACGAGCAGTACTTC. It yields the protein CASSLGPSGSYEQYF.

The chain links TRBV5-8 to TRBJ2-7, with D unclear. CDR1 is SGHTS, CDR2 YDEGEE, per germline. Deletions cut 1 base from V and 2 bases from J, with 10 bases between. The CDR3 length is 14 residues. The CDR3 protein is CASSLRQVTYEQYF. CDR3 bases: TGTGCCAGCAGCTTGCGTCAGGTCACCTACGAGCAGTACTTC.

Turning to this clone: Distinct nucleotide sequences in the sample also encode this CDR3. The CDR3 DNA sequence: TGTGCCAGTAGCCCTGGAGGTAACTACGAGCAGTACTTC. It yields the protein CASSPGGNYEQYF. The rearrangement uses TRBV19 and TRBJ2-7; D is possibly TRBD2 (5 bases). Germline V lookup: CDR1 LNHDA, CDR2 SQIVND (reference sequence). The CDR3 sequence is 13 residues long. The germline V and J ends were trimmed by 6 bases and 3 bases, with 12 bases remaining between them. The full variable domain, rest sourced from reference TRBV19 and TRBJ2-7, is DGGITQSPKYLFRKEGQNVTLSCEQNLNHDAMYWYRQDPGQGLRLIYYSQIVNDFQKGDIAEGYSVSREKKESFPLTVTSAQKNPTAFYLCASSPGGNYEQYFGPGTRLTVT.

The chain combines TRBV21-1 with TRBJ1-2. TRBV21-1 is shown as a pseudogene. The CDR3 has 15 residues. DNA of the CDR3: TGTGCCGGTAGGGTGGCATACTTGGGAGACTATGGCTACACCTTC. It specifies CAGRVAYLGDYGYTF.

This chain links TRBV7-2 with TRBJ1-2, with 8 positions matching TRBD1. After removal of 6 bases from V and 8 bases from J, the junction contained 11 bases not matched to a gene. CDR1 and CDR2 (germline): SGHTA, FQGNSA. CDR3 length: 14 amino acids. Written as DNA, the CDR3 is TGTGCCAGCAGGACCGGGACAGGATCTTTGGGCTACACCTTC. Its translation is CASRTGTGSLGYTF.

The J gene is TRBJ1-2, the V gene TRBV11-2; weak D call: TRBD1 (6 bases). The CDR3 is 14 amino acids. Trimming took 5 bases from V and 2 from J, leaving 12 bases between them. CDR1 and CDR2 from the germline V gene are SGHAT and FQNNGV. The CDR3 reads CASSPVQGNYGYTF. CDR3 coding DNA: TGTGCCAGCAGCCCGGTACAGGGAAACTATGGCTACACCTTC.

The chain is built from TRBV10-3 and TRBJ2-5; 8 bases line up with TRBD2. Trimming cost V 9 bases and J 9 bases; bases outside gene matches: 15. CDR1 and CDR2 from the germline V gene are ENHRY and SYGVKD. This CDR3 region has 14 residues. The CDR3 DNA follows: TGTGCCATTGGGGAGCGGGAGTCGGGGGCGGCCCAGTACTTC. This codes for CAIGERESGAAQYF.

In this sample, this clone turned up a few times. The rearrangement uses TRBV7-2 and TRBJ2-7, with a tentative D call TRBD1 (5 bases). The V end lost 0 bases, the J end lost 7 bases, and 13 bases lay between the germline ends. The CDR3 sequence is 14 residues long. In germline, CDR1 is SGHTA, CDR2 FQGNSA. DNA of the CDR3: TGTGCCAGCAGCTTAGCAGGGGTGGGCGCGGAGCAGTACTTC. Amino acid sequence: CASSLAGVGAEQYF. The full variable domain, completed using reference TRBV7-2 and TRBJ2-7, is GAGVSQSPSNKVTEKGKDVELRCDPISGHTALYWYRQSLGQGLEFLIYFQGNSAPDKSGLPSDRFSAERTGGSVSTLTIQRTQQEDSAVYLCASSLAGVGAEQYFGPGTRLTVT.

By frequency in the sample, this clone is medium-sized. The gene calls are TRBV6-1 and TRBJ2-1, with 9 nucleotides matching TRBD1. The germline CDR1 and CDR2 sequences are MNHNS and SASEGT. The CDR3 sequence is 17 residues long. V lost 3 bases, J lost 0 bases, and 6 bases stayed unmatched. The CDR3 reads CASSDAPTGGSYNEQFF. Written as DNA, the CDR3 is TGTGCCAGCAGTGATGCCCCGACAGGGGGCTCCTACAATGAGCAGTTCTTC.

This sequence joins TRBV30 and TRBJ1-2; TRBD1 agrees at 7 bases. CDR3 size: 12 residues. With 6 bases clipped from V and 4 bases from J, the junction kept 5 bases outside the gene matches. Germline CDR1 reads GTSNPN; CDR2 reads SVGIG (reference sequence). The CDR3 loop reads CACYRGAYGYTF. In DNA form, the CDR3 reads TGTGCCTGTTACAGGGGCGCCTATGGCTACACCTTC.

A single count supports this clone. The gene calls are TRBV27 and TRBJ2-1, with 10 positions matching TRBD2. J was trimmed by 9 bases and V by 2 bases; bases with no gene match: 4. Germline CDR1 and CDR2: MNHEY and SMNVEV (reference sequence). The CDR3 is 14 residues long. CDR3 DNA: TGTGCCAGCAGTTTAACTAGCGGGGCCCCTGAGCAGTTCTTC. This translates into CASSLTSGAPEQFF.

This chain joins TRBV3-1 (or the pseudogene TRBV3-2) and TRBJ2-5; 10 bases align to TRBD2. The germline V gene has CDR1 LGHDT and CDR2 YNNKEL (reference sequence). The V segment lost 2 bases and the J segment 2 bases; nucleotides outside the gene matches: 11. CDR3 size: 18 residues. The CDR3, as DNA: TGTGCCAGCAGCCAATACCCATCTAGCGGGAGATATCAAGAGACCCAGTACTTC. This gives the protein CASSQYPSSGRYQETQYF.

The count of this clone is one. The CDR3 DNA is TGCGCCAGCAGCGCGACAGGGTTTACTGAAGCTTTCTTT. Amino acids: CASSATGFTEAFF. The V gene is TRBV5-1, the J gene TRBJ1-1; 7 bases are a match to TRBD1. CDR3 size: 13 residues. Germline values: CDR1 SGHRS, CDR2 YFSETQ. After removal of 4 bases from V and 5 bases from J, the junction contained 5 bases not matched to a gene.

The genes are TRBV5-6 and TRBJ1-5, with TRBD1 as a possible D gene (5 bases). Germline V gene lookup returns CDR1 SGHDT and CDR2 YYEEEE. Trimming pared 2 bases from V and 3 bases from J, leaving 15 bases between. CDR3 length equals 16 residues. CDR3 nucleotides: TGTGCCAGCAGCTTTCGGGGGATGACCCACAATCAGCCCCAGCATTTT. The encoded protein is CASSFRGMTHNQPQHF.

The CDR3 DNA is TGTGCCAGCAGCCGGTGGACAGGGGGCTCCTACGAGCAGTACTTC. Its translation is CASSRWTGGSYEQYF. The V call is TRBV3-1 (or the pseudogene TRBV3-2), the J call TRBJ2-7; 10 bases map to TRBD1. The length of the CDR3 is 15 residues. Germline V gene sequence: CDR1 LGHDT, CDR2 YNNKEL (reference sequence). The V segment lost 4 bases and the J segment 0 bases; nucleotides outside the gene matches: 3.